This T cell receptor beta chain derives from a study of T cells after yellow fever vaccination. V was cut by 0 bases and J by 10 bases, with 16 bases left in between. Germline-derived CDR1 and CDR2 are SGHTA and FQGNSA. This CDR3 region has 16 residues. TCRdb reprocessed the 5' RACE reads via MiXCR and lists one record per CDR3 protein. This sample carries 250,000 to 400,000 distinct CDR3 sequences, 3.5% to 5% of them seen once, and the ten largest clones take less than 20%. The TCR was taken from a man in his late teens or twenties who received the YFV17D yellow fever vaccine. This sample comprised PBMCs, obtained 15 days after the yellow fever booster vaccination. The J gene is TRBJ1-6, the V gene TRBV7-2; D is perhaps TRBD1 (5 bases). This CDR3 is CASSLALTGGGSPLHF. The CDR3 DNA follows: TGTGCCAGCAGCTTAGCGCTAACGGGGGGAGGGTCACCCCTCCACTTT.